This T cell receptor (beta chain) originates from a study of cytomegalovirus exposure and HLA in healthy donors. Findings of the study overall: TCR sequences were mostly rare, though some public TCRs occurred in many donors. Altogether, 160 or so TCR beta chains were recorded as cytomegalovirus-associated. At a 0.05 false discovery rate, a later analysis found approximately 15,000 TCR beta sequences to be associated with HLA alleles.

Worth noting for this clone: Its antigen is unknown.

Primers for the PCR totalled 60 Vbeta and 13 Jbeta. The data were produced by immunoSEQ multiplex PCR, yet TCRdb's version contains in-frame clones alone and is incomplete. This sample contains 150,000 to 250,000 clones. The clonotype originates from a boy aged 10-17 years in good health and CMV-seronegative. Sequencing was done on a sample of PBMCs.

The CDR3 region has the DNA TGTGCCAGCAGCCCCCCCGGGGGGCCTTACAATGAGCAGTTCTTC. Protein sequence: CASSPPGGPYNEQFF. V gene TRBV5-8 combines with J gene TRBJ2-1, with D perhaps TRBD2 (7 bases). The germline V gene encodes CDR1 SGHTS and CDR2 YDEGEE. The CDR3 is 15 residues long. Trimming stripped 4 bases from V and 4 bases from J, with 15 bases between.